These 30 T cell receptor beta chains share one sample of origin, sequenced in a study of response to subunit inactivated influenza vaccine. TCRdb used MiXCR to reprocess the RT-PCR reads, holding one entry per CDR3 protein. The profile covers around 850,000 distinct CDR3 sequences, with 15% to 20% appearing a single time and about a tenth taken by the ten largest. The sample was PBMCs from blood, taken more than 4 days after vaccination. These receptors originate from a middle-aged man who received an inactivated influenza vaccine.

This sequence joins TRBV10-3 and TRBJ2-7; D is possibly TRBD2 (5 bases). Deletions cut 7 bases from V and 1 base from J, with 11 bases between. The CDR3 contains 13 residues. Germline CDR1 and CDR2: ENHRY and SYGVKD. The CDR3 region has the DNA TGTGCCATCAAGGTCGGGGATTCCTACGAGCAGTACTTC. It specifies CAIKVGDSYEQYF.

In its sample, this clonotype was seen a few times. The chain employs TRBV6-4 and TRBJ2-1; possible D gene TRBD1, 5 bases. The CDR3 totals 14 residues. Germline V lookup: CDR1 MRHNA, CDR2 SNTAGT. V lost 1 base to trimming and J lost 5 bases, with 9 bases between them. The CDR3 nucleotides are TGTGCCAGCAGTGACTTTGCAGGGAACAATGAGCAGTTCTTC. This encodes CASSDFAGNNEQFF.

The table lists this clonotype with many counts. The chain has TRBV15 and TRBJ2-3; a weak D match, TRBD1 (5 bases). The germline V and J ends were trimmed by 6 bases and 2 bases, with 9 bases remaining between them. This CDR3 is built from 13 residues. Per germline, CDR1 LNHNV and CDR2 YYDKDF (reference sequence). The CDR3 loop is CATSRGYTDTQYF. The DNA for the CDR3 is TGTGCCACCAGTAGGGGCTACACAGATACGCAGTATTTT.

The genes are TRBV12-3 or TRBV12-4 and TRBJ2-1; 9 nucleotides align to TRBD2. The CDR3 runs to 17 residues. Trimming took 9 bases from V and 5 from J; bases not matched to a gene: 17. The CDR3 region is CASSLLPGTSRNNEQFF. CDR3 DNA: TGTGCCAGTAGCCTACTACCCGGGACTAGCAGAAACAATGAGCAGTTCTTC.

The chain is built from TRBV6-1 and TRBJ2-4; perhaps TRBD2 as D (6 bases). Germline-derived CDR1 and CDR2 are MNHNS and SASEGT. The CDR3 runs 15 residues. Trimming pared 5 bases from V and 5 bases from J, leaving 16 bases between. Written as DNA, the CDR3 is TGTGCCAGCAGTCCCGGGACTCTCGCCGAAAACATTCAGTACTTC. Encoded protein: CASSPGTLAENIQYF.

The chain couples TRBV29-1 to TRBJ2-2, with TRBD1 matching 9 bases. The length of the CDR3 is 15 residues. The V and J ends lost 5 bases and 3 bases, in that order; junction bases with no gene match: 7. In germline, CDR1 is SQVTM, CDR2 ANQGSEA. CDR3 sequence (DNA): TGCAGCGTTCGGGGACAGGGCCGGGACACCGGGGAGCTGTTTTTT. Its protein product is CSVRGQGRDTGELFF.

The rearrangement uses TRBV29-1 and TRBJ2-1; D remains unclear. Germline CDR1 is SQVTM and CDR2 is ANQGSEA. This CDR3 has 11 amino acids. Trimming took off 7 bases at V and 7 bases at J, with 11 bases between the two ends. CDR3 in DNA: TGCAGCGGCCGCGTGGGGAATGAGCAGTTCTTC. This gives the protein CSGRVGNEQFF.

This chain links TRBV11-3 with TRBJ2-2; D perhaps matches TRBD1 (6 bases). The CDR3 is 16 amino acids. V dropped 4 bases and J dropped 4 bases, with 16 bases sitting between them. Germline lookup yields CDR1 SGHNT and CDR2 YENEEA. CDR3 sequence: CASSYGGLQGTGELFF. DNA of the CDR3: TGTGCCAGCAGCTATGGGGGCCTACAGGGCACCGGGGAGCTGTTTTTT.

The chain uses TRBV12-3 or TRBV12-4 and TRBJ2-2, with 8 bases matching TRBD1. V shed 3 bases, J shed 7 bases, and the junction held 7 bases outside the gene matches. The CDR3 has 15 residues. The CDR3 here is CASSFAGGDVGELFF. CDR3 DNA: TGTGCCAGCAGTTTCGCAGGGGGCGATGTCGGGGAGCTGTTTTTT.

A note on this clonotype: This clone may be a read error of a much larger clone one base away. The rearrangement links TRBV5-1 to TRBJ2-7; TRBD1 aligns across 9 bases. This CDR3 has 14 amino acids. The germline CDR1 and CDR2 sequences are SGHRS and YFSETQ. The junction had 2 bases not matched to a gene; V was cut back by 4 bases and J by 0 bases. The CDR3: CASSRQGVSYEQYF. CDR3 coding DNA: TGCGCCAGCAGCCGACAGGGGGTCTCCTACGAGCAGTACTTC.

The table lists this clonotype with a few counts. This CDR3 is CASSQEGPLHPGEQYF. CDR3 DNA sequence: TGCGCCAGCAGCCAAGAAGGACCGCTCCACCCGGGCGAGCAGTACTTC. This sequence joins TRBV4-1 and TRBJ2-7; D is unresolved. The germline V gene encodes CDR1 MGHRA and CDR2 YSYEKL. V lost 0 bases and J 6 bases, leaving 18 bases between the germline ends. This CDR3 contains 16 residues.

The chain carries TRBV5-1 and TRBJ1-4, with D possibly matching TRBD1 (6 bases). The ends were cut back, 7 bases at V and 0 bases at J, with 13 bases in the middle. The CDR3 extends over 15 amino acids. In germline, CDR1 is SGHRS, CDR2 YFSETQ. The DNA for the CDR3 is TGCGCCAGCTGCCCGGGACAAGCAACTAATGAAAAACTGTTTTTT. This sequence encodes CASCPGQATNEKLFF.

This chain joins TRBV10-3 and TRBJ2-1, with 12 bases identical to TRBD2. The V gene end was trimmed by 4 bases and the J gene end by 0 bases; junction bases not matched to a gene: 7. The germline gives CDR1 ENHRY, CDR2 SYGVKD. This CDR3 has 18 residues. This CDR3 reads CAISGTSGAPSSYNEQFF. The CDR3 DNA sequence: TGTGCCATCAGTGGGACTAGCGGGGCCCCTAGCTCCTACAATGAGCAGTTCTTC.

The V call is TRBV6-1, the J call TRBJ2-4, with D possibly being TRBD2 (6 bases). Germline V gene lookup returns CDR1 MNHNS and CDR2 SASEGT. The CDR3 is 14 residues long. Between the trimmed V and J ends, which lost 4 bases and 3 bases, there was a span of 10 bases. CDR3 nucleotide sequence: TGTGCCAGCAGTGCCCGGGGGAGCAAAAACATTCAGTACTTC. Translation gives CASSARGSKNIQYF.

The chain recombines TRBV28 with TRBJ2-3, with D tentatively TRBD1 or TRBD2 (6 bases each). The V end lost 7 bases, the J end lost 4 bases, and 15 bases lay between the germline ends. Germline V lookup: CDR1 MDHEN, CDR2 SYDVKM. The CDR3 covers 14 residues. The CDR3 nucleotides read TGTGCCAGCACAGTGGGTGGGGGGCCAGATACGCAGTATTTT. As protein: CASTVGGGPDTQYF.

This clonotype was observed a few times. The CDR3 sequence is CAISESGQGVYQPQHF. CDR3 nucleotide sequence: TGTGCCATCAGTGAGAGCGGACAGGGGGTTTATCAGCCCCAGCATTTT. The J gene is TRBJ1-5, the V gene TRBV10-3; 10 bases are shared with TRBD1. Germline CDR1 reads ENHRY; CDR2 reads SYGVKD. Trimming took 2 bases from V and 5 from J; bases not matched to a gene: 6. The CDR3 loop spans 16 amino acids.

A few counts support this clonotype. The chain couples TRBV7-2 to TRBJ1-5; no firm D call. The CDR3 length is 14 residues. V was cut by 5 bases and J by 3 bases, with 11 bases left in between. Per germline, CDR1 SGHTA and CDR2 FQGNSA. CDR3 in DNA: TGTGCCAGCAGCGCTCAGAACCCCAATCAGCCCCAGCATTTT. This sequence encodes CASSAQNPNQPQHF.

The genes are TRBV20-1 and TRBJ2-2, with D perhaps matching TRBD1 (6 bases). From germline, CDR1 is DFQATT and CDR2 SNEGSKA (reference sequence). Trimming removed 7 bases at V and 0 bases at J, with 9 bases between. The length of the CDR3 is 13 residues. DNA for the CDR3: TGCAGTGTTTACAGGGCGAACACCGGGGAGCTGTTTTTT. This sequence encodes CSVYRANTGELFF.

V gene TRBV27 combines with J gene TRBJ2-7, with D perhaps matching TRBD2 (5 bases). The CDR3 totals 17 residues. The germline CDR1 and CDR2 sequences are MNHEY and SMNVEV (reference sequence). V was cut by 6 bases and J by 3 bases, with 24 bases left in between. CDR3 sequence (DNA): TGTGCCAGCAGCCGTTTAGGCGGGTGGCAGTCGGGCTACGAGCAGTACTTC. Translating it yields CASSRLGGWQSGYEQYF.

This clonotype has more than one count but fewer than ten. The genes are TRBV20-1 and TRBJ2-7, with TRBD2 matching over 13 bases. The junction had 0 bases not matched to a gene; V was cut back by 7 bases and J by 3 bases. This CDR3 comprises 12 residues. Germline V CDR1 and CDR2: DFQATT, SNEGSKA (reference sequence). CDR3 region: CSGTSGGYEQYF. DNA of the CDR3: TGCAGTGGGACTAGCGGGGGCTACGAGCAGTACTTC.

The table lists this clonotype with a few counts. The chain has TRBV20-1 and TRBJ2-7; 7 nucleotides match TRBD2. The J segment lost 0 bases and the V segment lost 4 bases, leaving 9 bases of the junction unmatched. This CDR3 spans 15 amino acids. Germline assignment: CDR1 DFQATT and CDR2 SNEGSKA (reference sequence). The CDR3 DNA is TGCAGTGCTAAGGGAGGGAGCGGTGGCTCCTACGAGCAGTACTTC. This sequence encodes CSAKGGSGGSYEQYF.

This clonotype has only a few counts. The chain employs TRBV15 and TRBJ2-5; D possibly corresponds to TRBD1 (6 bases). The CDR3 contains 14 residues. Trimming stripped 0 bases from V and 4 bases from J, with 9 bases between. Germline V gene sequence: CDR1 LNHNV, CDR2 YYDKDF (reference sequence). CDR3 in amino acids: CATSRDQGRETQYF. The CDR3 nucleotides are TGTGCCACCAGCAGAGATCAGGGGAGAGAGACCCAGTACTTC. The complete variable domain, with remaining parts taken from reference TRBV15 and TRBJ2-5, reads DAMVIQNPRYQVTQFGKPVTLSCSQTLNHNVMYWYQQKSSQAPKLLFHYYDKDFNNEADTPDNFQSRRPNTSFCFLDIRSPGLGDTAMYLCATSRDQGRETQYFGPGTRLLVL.

This chain uses TRBV5-1 with TRBJ2-1; TRBD2 matches 12 bases. The CDR3 has 14 amino acids. J gave up 10 bases and V 3 bases, and 5 bases lay outside the gene matches. The V gene's germline CDR1 is SGHRS and CDR2 YFSETQ. The CDR3 loop reads CASSSGTSGPEQFF. The CDR3 DNA is TGCGCCAGCAGCTCGGGGACTAGCGGGCCCGAGCAGTTCTTC. Full variable domain (missing parts from reference TRBV5-1 and TRBJ2-1): KAGVTQTPRYLIKTRGQQVTLSCSPISGHRSVSWYQQTPGQGLQFLFEYFSETQRNKGNFPGRFSGRQFSNSRSEMNVSTLELGDSALYLCASSSGTSGPEQFFGPGTRLTVL.

This sequence joins TRBV10-3 and TRBJ1-3; D might be TRBD1 (5 bases). The CDR3 runs 16 residues. CDR1 and CDR2 (germline): ENHRY, SYGVKD. Trimming stripped 4 bases from V and 2 bases from J, with 15 bases between. Written as DNA, the CDR3 is TGTGCCATCAGTGGGCCCCCAGGGCTCCCTGGAAACACCATATATTTT. Translated: CAISGPPGLPGNTIYF.

With respect to this clonotype: This may be a read error: a much more frequent sequence differs by one nucleotide. CDR3 nucleotides: TGTGCCAGCAAAGACGCGGGAGGGGGGAAAGAGACCCACTACTTC. It encodes CASKDAGGGKETHYF. J is TRBJ2-5 and V is TRBV11-3; 9 bases match TRBD2. CDR3 length equals 15 residues. Germline CDR1 is SGHNT and CDR2 is YENEEA.

V gene TRBV3-1 combines with J gene TRBJ1-3, with a weak D call TRBD1 (5 bases). V shed 7 bases and J shed 4 bases, with 14 bases lying between them. The CDR3 contains 14 residues. Looked up from germline, CDR1 is LGHDT and CDR2 is YNNKEL (reference sequence). The CDR3: CASTILGGGNTIYF. The CDR3 DNA reads TGTGCCAGCACCATTCTGGGGGGAGGAAACACCATATATTTT.

In this sample, this clonotype turned up a few times. The J gene is TRBJ2-6, the V gene TRBV4-3; the D gene is possibly TRBD1 (6 bases). The V gene lost 2 bases and the J gene lost 0 bases, with 8 bases spanning the gap. The CDR3 contains 16 residues. The germline gives CDR1 LGHNA, CDR2 YSLEER. CDR3 sequence (DNA): TGCGCCAGCAGCCAATGGGGGCACTCTGGGGCCAACGTCCTGACTTTC. Its translation: CASSQWGHSGANVLTF.

This clonotype has only a few counts. The rearrangement links TRBV24-1 to TRBJ2-3, with no clear D. Germline V gene lookup returns CDR1 KGHDR and CDR2 SFDVKD. This CDR3 region has 13 residues. Trimming stripped 1 base from V and 8 bases from J, with 9 bases between. CDR3: CATSDFEAGTQYF. CDR3 bases: TGTGCCACCAGTGATTTCGAGGCAGGTACGCAGTATTTT.

This clonotype showed up just a few times. This chain connects TRBV7-3 to TRBJ2-3; 9 positions agree with TRBD2. CDR3 length equals 14 residues. Germline V lookup: CDR1 SGHTA, CDR2 FQGTGA. V was pared by 7 bases and J by 4 bases, with 6 bases of the junction left unmatched. The CDR3 region has the DNA TGTGCCAGCAATTCGCGGGGGGGCTCAGATACGCAGTATTTT. This sequence encodes CASNSRGGSDTQYF.

This clonotype was recorded many times. This rearrangement joins TRBV6-5 to TRBJ1-1; unclear D gene. Between the trimmed V and J ends, which lost 7 bases and 1 base, there was a span of 4 bases. Per germline, CDR1 MNHEY and CDR2 SVGAGI. This CDR3 has 11 residues. Here the CDR3 DNA reads TGTGCCAGCATTAGGAACACTGAAGCTTTCTTT. It codes for CASIRNTEAFF.